The T cell receptor (beta chain) under discussion was sequenced for a study of identical twins. From the 5' RACE reads, TCRdb called clonotypes with MiXCR, one entry per CDR3 protein. Of about 570,000 distinct CDR3 sequences listed, more than 9% were seen once; the top ten hold approximately 3%. The CDR3 length is 13 residues. The germline gives CDR1 LGHDT, CDR2 YNNKEL (reference sequence). Notes on the study in general: Twin pairs had excess sharing that was weaker in beta out-of-frame sequences. The analysis was cross-sectional rather than longitudinal within donors.

About this clonotype itself: What it binds is unknown. Germline is not matched at one junction end, which may reflect a read error.

The data also belong to a second study, concerning yellow fever vaccine responses in identical twins.

The sample was PBMCs. The chain joins TRBV3-1 to TRBJ2-7; 9 positions match TRBD2. The clonotype comes from a woman aged 18-30 years in good health. The CDR3 DNA is TGTGCCAGCAGCCAAGGGAAGGCTAGCGGGATTCTCTTC. Translated, it gives CASSQGKASGILF.